Listed here are 24 T cell receptor beta chains from one sample, sequenced in a study of graft-versus-host responses after intestinal transplantation. The antigens for these receptors are not known. The method was immunoSEQ multiplex PCR; TCRdb's version includes in-frame clones alone and lacks a portion of them. The sample has 30,000 to 50,000 clones, roughly 96% seen once. The sequences come from unstimulated CD8+ T cells sorted from spleen or lymph node cells, collected before transplant. These receptors were obtained from a human donor who was the organ donor for an intestinal transplant.

The CDR3 nucleotides read TGTGCCAGTACAGACGCAACTAATGAAAAACTGTTTTTT. As protein: CASTDATNEKLFF. V usage is TRBV7-9 and J usage is TRBJ1-4, with D unclear. V dropped 9 bases and J dropped 0 bases, with 8 bases sitting between them. CDR3 size: 13 residues. Germline assignment: CDR1 SEHNR and CDR2 FQNEAQ (reference sequence).

The CDR3 sequence: CASSLSGQGRHTEAFF. CDR3 coding DNA: TGTGCCAGCAGTTTATCGGGACAGGGGCGTCACACTGAAGCTTTCTTT. The genes are TRBV27 and TRBJ1-1, with TRBD1 matching over 10 bases. CDR1 MNHEY and CDR2 SMNVEV come from the germline V gene (reference sequence). The length of the CDR3 is 16 residues. The J segment lost 3 bases and the V segment lost 0 bases, leaving 4 bases of the junction unmatched.

The rearrangement links TRBV14 to TRBJ2-5; 9 bases fit TRBD2. The V gene's germline CDR1 is SGHDN and CDR2 FVKESK. Trimming removed 2 bases from V and 5 bases from J; junction bases left unmatched: 12. CDR3 size: 17 residues. The CDR3 DNA sequence: TGTGCCAGCAGCCAAAACGGCGGCGGGGGGGCTTGGGAGACCCAGTACTTC. It specifies CASSQNGGGGAWETQYF.

The chain uses TRBV6-1 and TRBJ1-3; D is undetermined. This CDR3 comprises 16 residues. Germline loops: CDR1 MNHNS, CDR2 SASEGT. V gave up 2 bases and J gave up 7 bases, with 18 bases separating them. The CDR3 DNA sequence: TGTGCCAGCAGTGAACATCTTTTATGGCAGGACAACACCATATATTTT. Its translation is CASSEHLLWQDNTIYF.

The V call is TRBV9, the J call TRBJ2-7, with TRBD2 matching over 10 bases. This CDR3 is 14 amino acids long. V lost 4 bases to trimming and J lost 2 bases; unmatched junction nucleotides: 3. CDR1 SGDLS and CDR2 YYNGEE come from the germline V gene. DNA of the CDR3: TGTGCCAGCAGCCTAGCGGGGGACACCTACGAGCAGTACTTC. Protein sequence: CASSLAGDTYEQYF. Looking up the rest from reference TRBV9 and TRBJ2-7 gives the full variable domain: DSGVTQTPKHLITATGQRVTLRCSPRSGDLSVYWYQQSLDQGLQFLIQYYNGEERAKGNILERFSAQQFPDLHSELNLSSLELGDSALYFCASSLAGDTYEQYFGPGTRLTVT.

This clone showed up just once. The V call is TRBV5-8, the J call TRBJ2-7; D is possibly TRBD1 (6 bases). Germline V lookup: CDR1 SGHTS, CDR2 YDEGEE. This CDR3 is built from 14 residues. The V end lost 3 bases, the J end lost 0 bases, and 10 bases lay between the germline ends. In DNA, the CDR3 is TGTGCCAGCAGCTGGACAGAGAGCTCCTACGAGCAGTACTTC. Translating it yields CASSWTESSYEQYF.

The V and J genes are TRBV10-2 and TRBJ2-2; D is perhaps TRBD1 or TRBD2 (5 bases each). Trimming removed 3 bases at V and 5 bases at J, with 10 bases between. The CDR3 contains 14 residues. Germline loops: CDR1 WSHSY, CDR2 SAAADI. The CDR3 nucleotides are TGCGCCAGCAGTGACTGGGGGATTACCGGGGAGCTGTTTTTT. The encoded protein is CASSDWGITGELFF.

This chain joins TRBV19 and TRBJ2-4; a weak D match, TRBD2 (6 bases). V shed 6 bases and J shed 5 bases, with 20 bases lying between them. This CDR3 is built from 16 residues. Per germline, CDR1 LNHDA and CDR2 SQIVND (reference sequence). The CDR3 is CASSLYSGYPENIQYF. The CDR3 DNA reads as TGTGCCAGTAGCCTCTATAGCGGTTACCCAGAAAACATTCAGTACTTC.

The genes are TRBV4-3 and TRBJ1-5; D perhaps matches TRBD1 (5 bases). The germline gives CDR1 LGHNA, CDR2 YSLEER. V lost 0 bases to trimming and J lost 2 bases, with 11 bases between them. The CDR3 has 16 amino acids. The DNA for the CDR3 is TGCGCCAGCAGCCAAGATCAGGGAGCGGGCAATCAGCCCCAGCATTTT. Translating it yields CASSQDQGAGNQPQHF.

This sequence joins TRBV28 and TRBJ1-2; D perhaps matches TRBD1 (5 bases). Looked up from germline, CDR1 is MDHEN and CDR2 is SYDVKM. The V end was cut by 1 base, the J end by 0 bases, with 12 bases between. The CDR3 is 16 residues long. The chain's CDR3 is CASSLSPRTPNYGYTF. Written as DNA, the CDR3 is TGTGCCAGCAGTTTATCCCCACGGACACCTAACTATGGCTACACCTTC.

This chain links TRBV19 with TRBJ1-1; tentative D call: TRBD1 (5 bases). Looked up from germline, CDR1 is LNHDA and CDR2 is SQIVND (reference sequence). V lost 7 bases and J 2 bases, leaving 17 bases between the germline ends. CDR3 length equals 15 residues. The DNA for the CDR3 is TGTGCCAGTACCCCTGGGGGAGTGGAAAACACTGAAGCTTTCTTT. It yields the protein CASTPGGVENTEAFF.

This CDR3 is CASSAGTTNTGELFF. As DNA, the CDR3 is TGCGCCAGCAGCGCCGGGACTACCAACACCGGGGAGCTGTTTTTT. The genes are TRBV10-1 and TRBJ2-2, with TRBD2 matching 7 bases. This CDR3 has 15 amino acids. Trimming took 6 bases from V and 2 from J; bases not matched to a gene: 6. From germline, CDR1 is WNHNN and CDR2 SYGVQD (reference sequence).

The chain recombines TRBV5-6 with TRBJ1-1; D perhaps matches TRBD1 (5 bases). Trimming cost V 0 bases and J 3 bases, with 15 bases left between them. Per germline, CDR1 SGHDT and CDR2 YYEEEE. This CDR3 region has 16 residues. As DNA, the CDR3 is TGTGCCAGCAGCTTGGGGCGGGGGGGGAGCTACACTGAAGCTTTCTTT. Translation: CASSLGRGGSYTEAFF.

The rearrangement uses TRBV7-8 and TRBJ2-7; D is unresolved. Germline V lookup: CDR1 SGHVS, CDR2 FQNEAQ. This CDR3 comprises 13 residues. Trimming removed 1 base from V and 6 bases from J, with 10 bases in between. CDR3 nucleotide sequence: TGTGCCAGCAGCTTAGGGTTTGGGGTCGAGCAGTACTTC. Translation: CASSLGFGVEQYF.

The chain uses TRBV30 and TRBJ1-6; D is unclear. Germline assignment: CDR1 GTSNPN and CDR2 SVGIG (reference sequence). Trimming left V 8 bases short and J 3 bases short, with 8 bases between. This CDR3 is 12 amino acids long. CDR3 DNA: TGTGCCCCTACTTGCTATAATTCACCCCTCCACTTT. It translates to CAPTCYNSPLHF. Full variable domain (rest looked up from reference TRBV30 and TRBJ1-6): SQTIHQWPATLVQPVGSPLSLECTVEGTSNPNLYWYRQAAGRGLQLLFYSVGIGQISSEVPQNLSASRPQDRQFILSSKKLLLSDSGFYLCAPTCYNSPLHFGNGTRLTVT.

The V gene is TRBV5-4, the J gene TRBJ2-3, with 13 bases lining up with TRBD2. V trimming: 4 bases; J trimming: 4 bases; junction bases outside the gene matches: 9. The CDR3 runs to 17 residues. The V gene's germline CDR1 is SGHNT and CDR2 YYREEE (reference sequence). This chain's CDR3 is CASSRLAGGVSSDTQYF. The DNA of the CDR3 is TGTGCCAGCAGCAGACTAGCGGGGGGTGTTTCATCAGATACGCAGTATTTT.

The chain joins TRBV4-3 to TRBJ1-6, with 12 bases fitting TRBD1. Trimming cost V 0 bases and J 14 bases; bases outside gene matches: 8. Germline CDR1 and CDR2: LGHNA and YSLEER. The length of the CDR3 is 16 residues. The CDR3 DNA follows: TGCGCCAGCAGCCAAGATAGAGGGACAGGGGGCTGGGCCCTCCACTTT. The encoded protein is CASSQDRGTGGWALHF.

J is TRBJ2-1 and V is TRBV7-9, with 8 positions matching TRBD2. V lost 5 bases, J lost 3 bases, and 6 bases stayed unmatched. Germline V gene data show CDR1 as SEHNR and CDR2 as FQNEAQ (reference sequence). This CDR3 spans 15 amino acids. The CDR3 reads CASSHWAGGYNEQFF. CDR3 in DNA: TGTGCCAGCAGCCACTGGGCGGGGGGCTACAATGAGCAGTTCTTC.

V gene TRBV7-6 combines with J gene TRBJ2-3; D remains ambiguous. Trimming removed 2 bases from V and 0 bases from J, with 9 bases in between. CDR1 is SGHVS, CDR2 FNYEAQ, per germline. The CDR3 consists of 15 residues. The DNA of the CDR3 is TGTGCCAGCAGCTTAATTGGCGGAAGCACAGATACGCAGTATTTT. Amino acid sequence: CASSLIGGSTDTQYF.

The V call is TRBV20-1, the J call TRBJ2-4; D gene unclear. The CDR3 extends over 11 amino acids. Germline V lookup: CDR1 DFQATT, CDR2 SNEGSKA (reference sequence). Trimming cost V 7 bases and J 4 bases, with 8 bases left between them. This chain's CDR3 is CSVERKNIQYF. Here the CDR3 DNA reads TGCAGTGTAGAGAGAAAAAACATTCAGTACTTC.

V usage is TRBV11-1 and J usage is TRBJ2-7; 9 bases align to TRBD2. Per germline, CDR1 SGHAT and CDR2 FQDESV (reference sequence). The CDR3 is made up of 16 amino acids. Germline trimming cut 5 bases from V and 6 bases from J; bases unmatched to any gene: 14. CDR3 bases: TGTGCCAGCAGCACGCTCGGGTGGACTAGCGAAACCGAGCAGTACTTC. Its translation is CASSTLGWTSETEQYF.

The J gene is TRBJ1-1, the V gene TRBV27; D perhaps matches TRBD1 (6 bases). The CDR3 is 14 residues long. Germline assignment: CDR1 MNHEY and CDR2 SMNVEV (reference sequence). V was clipped by 6 bases and J by 6 bases, with 17 bases between them. This CDR3 is CASRHTISGAEAFF. The CDR3 nucleotides are TGTGCCAGCAGACACACTATTTCAGGGGCTGAAGCTTTCTTT.

This chain links TRBV4-1 with TRBJ2-7; D gene uncertain. CDR1 is MGHRA and CDR2 is YSYEKL in the germline V gene. Trimming left V 0 bases short and J 1 base short, with 10 bases between. The CDR3 has 15 residues. The CDR3 DNA follows: TGCGCCAGCAGCCAAGATCGGGCAGGTTCCTACGAGCAGTACTTC. Its translation: CASSQDRAGSYEQYF.

The chain couples TRBV4-1 to TRBJ1-3, with D unresolved. Deletions cut 3 bases from V and 3 bases from J, with 12 bases between. Germline values: CDR1 MGHRA, CDR2 YSYEKL. The length of the CDR3 is 15 residues. The chain's CDR3 is CASSHHMADGNTIYF. Written as DNA, the CDR3 is TGCGCCAGCAGCCATCATATGGCAGATGGAAACACCATATATTTT.